The entry below describes one T cell receptor (beta chain). V trimming: 5 bases; J trimming: 2 bases; junction bases outside the gene matches: 12. Germline V lookup: CDR1 MNHNY, CDR2 SVGAGI (reference sequence). This CDR3 is 17 amino acids long. Assay: immunoSEQ multiplex PCR; the TCRdb copy retains only in-frame clones and omits some. The data contain around 160,000 clones, around 80% of them singletons. The sample originates from a study of blood T cell repertoires in COVID-19. The chain carries TRBV6-6 and TRBJ1-2; TRBD1 aligns across 9 bases. The TCR was taken from a woman in her fifties or sixties who had recovered from COVID-19. The sequencing sample was made of PBMCs or T cells enriched from blood (not recorded which). The CDR3 sequence is CASSRRDREIRNYGYTF. In DNA form, the CDR3 reads TGTGCCAGCAGTCGCCGGGACAGGGAGATCCGGAACTATGGCTACACCTTC.